This TCR beta chain came from a study of blood T cell repertoires in COVID-19. The wider study: Donors in the United States, Italy and Spain gave samples during acute or convalescent COVID-19.

V trimming: 5 bases; J trimming: 5 bases; junction bases outside the gene matches: 5. There are 15 residues in the CDR3. Germline V gene lookup returns CDR1 SGHAT and CDR2 FQNNGV. Residents of about 25 US areas, aged 18 to 89 years, made up the participants. Cohort 3 donors counted as recovered after two negative PCRs, clearance, or resolved symptoms. Authors' methods: Estimation of nucleated cell counts relied on the amplification of reference gene primers. Profiling relied on immunoSEQ multiplex PCR, and the TCRdb table lists in-frame clones only, not all of them. V and J calls plus clone size are reproduced from that table; the DNA served to infer D and trimming. The data contain more than 250,000 clones, about 85% of them seen just once; the ten biggest clones take up around 5.9%.

Source material: PBMCs or T cells enriched from blood (not recorded which). The clonotype comes from a woman aged 30 to 39 who had recovered from COVID-19. The chain uses TRBV11-2 and TRBJ1-4, with TRBD1 matching 10 bases. The DNA of the CDR3 is TGTGCCAGCAGCATCGGGACAGGGGTAAATGAAAAACTGTTTTTT. It yields the protein CASSIGTGVNEKLFF.